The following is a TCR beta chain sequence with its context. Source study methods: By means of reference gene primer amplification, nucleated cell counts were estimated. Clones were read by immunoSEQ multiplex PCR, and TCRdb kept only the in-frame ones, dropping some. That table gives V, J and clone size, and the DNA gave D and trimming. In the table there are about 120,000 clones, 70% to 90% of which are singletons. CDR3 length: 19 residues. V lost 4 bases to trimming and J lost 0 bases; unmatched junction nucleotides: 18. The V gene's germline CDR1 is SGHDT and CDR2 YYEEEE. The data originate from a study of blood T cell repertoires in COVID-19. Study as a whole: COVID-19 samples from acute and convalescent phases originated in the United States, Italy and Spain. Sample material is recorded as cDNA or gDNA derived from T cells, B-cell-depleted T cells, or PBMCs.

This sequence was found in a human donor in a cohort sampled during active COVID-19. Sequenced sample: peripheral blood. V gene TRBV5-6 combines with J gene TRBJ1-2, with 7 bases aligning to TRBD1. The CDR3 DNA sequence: TGTGCCAGCAGCCCCTTCGAGGGGGCGCGGTCGGGAGCTAACTATGGCTACACCTTC. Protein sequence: CASSPFEGARSGANYGYTF.